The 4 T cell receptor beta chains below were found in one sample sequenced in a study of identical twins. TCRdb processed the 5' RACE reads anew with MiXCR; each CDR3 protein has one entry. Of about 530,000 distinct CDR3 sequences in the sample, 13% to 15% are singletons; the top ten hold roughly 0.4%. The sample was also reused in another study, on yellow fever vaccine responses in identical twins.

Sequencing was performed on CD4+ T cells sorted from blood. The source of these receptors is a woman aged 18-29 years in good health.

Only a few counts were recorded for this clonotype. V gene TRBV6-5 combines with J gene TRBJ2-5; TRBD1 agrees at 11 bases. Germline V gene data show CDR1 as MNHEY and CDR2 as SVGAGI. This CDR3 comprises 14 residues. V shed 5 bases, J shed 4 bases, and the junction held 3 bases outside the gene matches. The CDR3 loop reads CASSHGTGGETQYF. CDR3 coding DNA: TGTGCCAGCAGTCACGGGACAGGGGGAGAGACCCAGTACTTC.

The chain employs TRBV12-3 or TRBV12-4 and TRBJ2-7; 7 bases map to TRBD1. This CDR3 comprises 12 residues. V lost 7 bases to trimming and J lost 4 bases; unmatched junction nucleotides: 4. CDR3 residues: CASTCRGYEQYV. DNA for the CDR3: TGTGCCAGCACCTGCAGGGGGTACGAGCAGTACGTC.

This chain's CDR3 is CASSRAPQLSEQFF. CDR3 coding DNA: TGCGCCAGCAGCCGGGCCCCGCAGTTATCTGAGCAGTTCTTC. This chain uses TRBV4-1 with TRBJ2-1; D remains ambiguous. CDR3 length: 14 residues. CDR1 and CDR2 (germline): MGHRA, YSYEKL. V was clipped by 4 bases and J by 9 bases, with 16 bases between them.

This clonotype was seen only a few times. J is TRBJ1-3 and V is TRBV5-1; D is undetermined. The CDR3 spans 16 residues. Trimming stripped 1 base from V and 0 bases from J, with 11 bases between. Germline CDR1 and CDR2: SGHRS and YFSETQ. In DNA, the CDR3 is TGCGCCAGCAGCTTGTACGAGGGAAACTCTGGAAACACCATATATTTT. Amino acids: CASSLYEGNSGNTIYF.